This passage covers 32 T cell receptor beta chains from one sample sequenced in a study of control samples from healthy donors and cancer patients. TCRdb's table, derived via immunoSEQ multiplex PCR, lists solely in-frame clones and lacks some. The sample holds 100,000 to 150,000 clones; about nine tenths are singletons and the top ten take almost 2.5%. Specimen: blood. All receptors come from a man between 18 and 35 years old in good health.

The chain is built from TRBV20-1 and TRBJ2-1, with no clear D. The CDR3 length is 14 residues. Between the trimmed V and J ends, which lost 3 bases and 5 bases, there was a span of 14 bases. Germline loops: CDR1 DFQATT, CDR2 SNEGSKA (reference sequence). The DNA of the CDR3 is TGCAGTGCTAGTCTGTCGATCCGCAACAATGAGCAGTTCTTC. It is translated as CSASLSIRNNEQFF.

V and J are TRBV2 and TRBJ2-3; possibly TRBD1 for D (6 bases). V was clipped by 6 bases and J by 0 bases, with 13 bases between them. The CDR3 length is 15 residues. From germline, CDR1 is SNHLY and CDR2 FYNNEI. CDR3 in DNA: TGTGCCAGCAGCCCTTCAGGGGAAAGCACAGATACGCAGTATTTT. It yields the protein CASSPSGESTDTQYF.

The CDR3 loop reads CASSFRMSSYNEQFF. The CDR3 bases are TGCGCCAGCAGCTTCCGGATGAGCTCCTACAATGAGCAGTTCTTC. This rearrangement joins TRBV5-1 to TRBJ2-1, with D uncertain. This CDR3 has 15 residues. Germline CDR1 is SGHRS and CDR2 is YFSETQ. The V and J ends lost 2 bases and 0 bases respectively, with 9 bases between them.

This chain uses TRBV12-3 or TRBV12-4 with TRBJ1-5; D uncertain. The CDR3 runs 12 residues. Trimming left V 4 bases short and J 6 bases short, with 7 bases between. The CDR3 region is CASSSMTQPQHF. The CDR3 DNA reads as TGTGCCAGCAGTTCGATGACTCAGCCCCAGCATTTT.

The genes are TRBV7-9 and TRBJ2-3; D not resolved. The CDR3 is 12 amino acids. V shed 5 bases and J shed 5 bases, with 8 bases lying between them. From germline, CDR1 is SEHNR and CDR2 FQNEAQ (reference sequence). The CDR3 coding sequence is TGTGCCAGCAGCGTTGGATTAGATACGCAGTATTTT. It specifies CASSVGLDTQYF.

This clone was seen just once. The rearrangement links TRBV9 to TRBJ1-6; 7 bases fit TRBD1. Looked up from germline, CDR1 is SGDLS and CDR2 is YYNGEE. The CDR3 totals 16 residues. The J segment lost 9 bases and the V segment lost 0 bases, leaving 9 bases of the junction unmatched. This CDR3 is CASSVGAGTVGSPLHF. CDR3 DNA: TGTGCCAGCAGCGTAGGAGCTGGGACAGTGGGTTCACCCCTCCACTTT.

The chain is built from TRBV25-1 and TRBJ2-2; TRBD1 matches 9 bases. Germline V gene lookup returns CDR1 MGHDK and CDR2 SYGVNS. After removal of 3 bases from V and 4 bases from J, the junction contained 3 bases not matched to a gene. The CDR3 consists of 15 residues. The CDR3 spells CASSDQGQGTGELFF. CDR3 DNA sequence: TGTGCCAGCAGTGACCAGGGACAGGGCACCGGGGAGCTGTTTTTT.

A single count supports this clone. CDR3 bases: TGTGCCACCAGCACAACGGACTCCAATCAGCCCCAGCATTTT. This translates into CATSTTDSNQPQHF. The rearrangement uses TRBV15 and TRBJ1-5; D is uncertain. V dropped 4 bases and J dropped 3 bases, with 10 bases sitting between them. The CDR3 totals 14 residues. Germline V gene sequence: CDR1 LNHNV, CDR2 YYDKDF (reference sequence).

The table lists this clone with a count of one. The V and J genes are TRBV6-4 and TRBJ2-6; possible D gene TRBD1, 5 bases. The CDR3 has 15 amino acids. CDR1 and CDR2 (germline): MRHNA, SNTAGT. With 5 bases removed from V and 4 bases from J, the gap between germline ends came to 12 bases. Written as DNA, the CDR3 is TGTGCCAGCAGTCCTCAGGGTTCCGGGGCCAACGTCCTGACTTTC. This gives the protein CASSPQGSGANVLTF.

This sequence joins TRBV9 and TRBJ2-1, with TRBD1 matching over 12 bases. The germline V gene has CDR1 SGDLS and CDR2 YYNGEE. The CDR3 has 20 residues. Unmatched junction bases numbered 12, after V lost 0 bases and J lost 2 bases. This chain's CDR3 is CASSVDRGQGATGPYNEQFF. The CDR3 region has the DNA TGTGCCAGCAGCGTAGACCGGGGACAGGGGGCAACCGGTCCCTACAATGAGCAGTTCTTC.

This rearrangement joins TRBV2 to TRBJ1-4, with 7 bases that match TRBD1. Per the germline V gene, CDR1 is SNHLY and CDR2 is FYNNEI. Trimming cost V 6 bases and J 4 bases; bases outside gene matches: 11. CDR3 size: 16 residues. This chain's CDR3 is CASRARGGLDNEKLFF. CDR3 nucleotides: TGTGCCAGCAGAGCCAGGGGGGGTTTGGATAATGAAAAACTGTTTTTT.

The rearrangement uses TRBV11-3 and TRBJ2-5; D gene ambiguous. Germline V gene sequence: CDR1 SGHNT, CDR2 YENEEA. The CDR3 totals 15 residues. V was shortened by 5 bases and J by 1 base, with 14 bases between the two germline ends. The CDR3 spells CASSEPDWGQETQYF. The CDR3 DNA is TGTGCCAGCAGCGAACCCGACTGGGGCCAAGAGACCCAGTACTTC.

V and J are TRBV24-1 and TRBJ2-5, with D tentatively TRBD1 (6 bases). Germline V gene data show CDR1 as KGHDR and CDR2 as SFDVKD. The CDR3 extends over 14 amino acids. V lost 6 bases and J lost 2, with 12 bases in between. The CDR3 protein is CATSNRDTQETQYF. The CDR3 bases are TGTGCCACCAGTAACAGGGATACTCAAGAGACCCAGTACTTC.

CDR3 sequence reads: CAWRSGQGATTEAFF. In DNA form, the CDR3 reads TGTGCCTGGAGATCGGGACAGGGGGCGACCACTGAAGCTTTCTTT. The chain links TRBV30 to TRBJ1-1; 12 bases are a match to TRBD1. V lost 3 bases and J lost 4; bases outside the gene matches: 6. This CDR3 is 15 amino acids long. Per germline, CDR1 GTSNPN and CDR2 SVGIG (reference sequence).

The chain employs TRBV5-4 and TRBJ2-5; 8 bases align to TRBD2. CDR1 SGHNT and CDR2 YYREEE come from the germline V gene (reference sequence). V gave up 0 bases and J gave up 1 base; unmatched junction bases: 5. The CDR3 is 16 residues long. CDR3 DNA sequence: TGTGCCAGCAGCTTGGAGGCGGGGGGAAGCCAAGAGACCCAGTACTTC. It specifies CASSLEAGGSQETQYF.

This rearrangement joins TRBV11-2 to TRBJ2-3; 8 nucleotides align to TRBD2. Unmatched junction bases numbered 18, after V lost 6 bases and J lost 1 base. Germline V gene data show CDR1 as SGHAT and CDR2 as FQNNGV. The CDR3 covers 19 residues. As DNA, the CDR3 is TGTGCCAGCAGGGGAGCTGGGCTAGCGGGCCGCCGGGGCACAGATACGCAGTATTTT. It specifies CASRGAGLAGRRGTDTQYF.

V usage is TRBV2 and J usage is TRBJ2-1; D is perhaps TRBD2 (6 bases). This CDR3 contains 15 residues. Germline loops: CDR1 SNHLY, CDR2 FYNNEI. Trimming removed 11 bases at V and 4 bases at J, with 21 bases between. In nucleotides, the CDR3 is TGTGCCTTATCCCTGGAACGGGAGAGGTACAATGAGCAGTTCTTC. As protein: CALSLERERYNEQFF. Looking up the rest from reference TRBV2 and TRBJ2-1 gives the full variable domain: EPEVTQTPSHQVTQMGQEVILRCVPISNHLYFYWYRQILGQKVEFLVSFYNNEISEKSEIFDDQFSVERPDGSNFTLKIRSTKLEDSAMYFCALSLERERYNEQFFGPGTRLTVL.

The DNA of the CDR3 is TGCGCCAGCAGTGGGGTCGGCACAGATACGCAGTATTTT. Residues: CASSGVGTDTQYF. The genes are TRBV5-1 and TRBJ2-3; no firm D call. Trimming stripped 5 bases from V and 1 base from J, with 8 bases between. The germline CDR1 and CDR2 sequences are SGHRS and YFSETQ. The CDR3 has 13 amino acids.

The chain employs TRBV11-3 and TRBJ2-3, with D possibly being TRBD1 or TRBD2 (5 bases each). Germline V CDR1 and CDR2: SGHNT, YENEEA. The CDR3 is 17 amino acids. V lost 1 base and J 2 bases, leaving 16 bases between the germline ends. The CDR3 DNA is TGTGCCAGCAGCTTAGGCCGCGCAAGTGGGACCACAGATACGCAGTATTTT. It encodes CASSLGRASGTTDTQYF.

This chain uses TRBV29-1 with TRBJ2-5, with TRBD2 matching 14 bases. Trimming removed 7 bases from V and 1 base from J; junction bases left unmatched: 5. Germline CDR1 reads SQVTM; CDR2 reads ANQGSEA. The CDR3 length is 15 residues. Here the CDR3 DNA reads TGCAGCGGGGGACTAGCGGGGGTTCGCCAAGAGACCCAGTACTTC. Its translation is CSGGLAGVRQETQYF.

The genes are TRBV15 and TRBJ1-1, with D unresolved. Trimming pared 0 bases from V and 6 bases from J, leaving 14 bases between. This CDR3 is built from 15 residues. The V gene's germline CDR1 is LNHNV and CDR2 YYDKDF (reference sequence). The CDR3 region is CATSRDLAVVAEAFF. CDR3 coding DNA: TGTGCCACCAGCAGAGATCTAGCGGTGGTCGCTGAAGCTTTCTTT.

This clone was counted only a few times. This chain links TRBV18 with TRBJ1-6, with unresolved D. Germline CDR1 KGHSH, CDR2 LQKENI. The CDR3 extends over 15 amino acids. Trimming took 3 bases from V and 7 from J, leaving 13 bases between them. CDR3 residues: CASSPQDGQNSPLHF. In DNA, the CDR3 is TGTGCCAGCTCACCTCAGGACGGGCAAAATTCACCCCTCCACTTT. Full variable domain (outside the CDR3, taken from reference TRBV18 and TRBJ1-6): NAGVMQNPRHLVRRRGQEARLRCSPMKGHSHVYWYRQLPEEGLKFMVYLQKENIIDESGMPKERFSAEFPKEGPSILRIQQVVRGDSAAYFCASSPQDGQNSPLHFGNGTRLTVT.

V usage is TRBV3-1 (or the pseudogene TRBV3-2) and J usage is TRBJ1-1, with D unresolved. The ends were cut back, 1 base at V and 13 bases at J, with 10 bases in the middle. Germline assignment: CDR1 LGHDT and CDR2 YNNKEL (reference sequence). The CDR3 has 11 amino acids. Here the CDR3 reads CASSQGQEGFF. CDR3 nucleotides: TGTGCCAGCAGCCAAGGGCAGGAGGGTTTCTTT.

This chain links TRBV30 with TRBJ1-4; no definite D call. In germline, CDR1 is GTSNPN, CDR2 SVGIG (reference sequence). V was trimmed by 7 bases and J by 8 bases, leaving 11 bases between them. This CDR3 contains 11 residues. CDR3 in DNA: TGTGCCTCTCCGGCGGGGGAAAAACTGTTTTTT. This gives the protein CASPAGEKLFF.

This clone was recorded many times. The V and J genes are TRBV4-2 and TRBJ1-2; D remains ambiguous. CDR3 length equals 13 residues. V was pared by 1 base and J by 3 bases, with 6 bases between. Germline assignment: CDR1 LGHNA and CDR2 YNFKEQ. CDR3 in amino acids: CASSQAEDYGYTF. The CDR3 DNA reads TGTGCCAGCAGCCAAGCCGAGGACTATGGCTACACCTTC.

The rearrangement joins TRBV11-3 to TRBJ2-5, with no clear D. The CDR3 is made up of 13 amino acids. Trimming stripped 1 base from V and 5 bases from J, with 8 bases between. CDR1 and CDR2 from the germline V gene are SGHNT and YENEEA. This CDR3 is CASSLGLRETQYF. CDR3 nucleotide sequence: TGTGCCAGCAGCTTAGGCCTCAGGGAGACCCAGTACTTC.

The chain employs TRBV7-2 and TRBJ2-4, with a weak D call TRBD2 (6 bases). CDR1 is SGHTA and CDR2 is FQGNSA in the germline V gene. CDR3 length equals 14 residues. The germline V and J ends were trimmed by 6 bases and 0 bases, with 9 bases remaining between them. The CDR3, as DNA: TGTGCCAGCAGTGGGGGGTTAGCCAAAAACATTCAGTACTTC. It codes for CASSGGLAKNIQYF.

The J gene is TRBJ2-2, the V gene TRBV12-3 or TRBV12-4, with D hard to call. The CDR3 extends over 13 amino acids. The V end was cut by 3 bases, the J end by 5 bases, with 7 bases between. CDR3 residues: CASSFVSTGELFF. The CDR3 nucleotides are TGTGCCAGCAGTTTTGTCAGTACCGGGGAGCTGTTTTTT.

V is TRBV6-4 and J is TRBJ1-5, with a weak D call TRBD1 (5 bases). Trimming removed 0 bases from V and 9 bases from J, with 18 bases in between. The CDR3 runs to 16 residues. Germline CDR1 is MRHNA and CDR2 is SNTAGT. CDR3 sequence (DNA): TGTGCCAGCAGTGACTCGGGGGGACCTAGGGTCGGGCCCCAGCATTTT. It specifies CASSDSGGPRVGPQHF.

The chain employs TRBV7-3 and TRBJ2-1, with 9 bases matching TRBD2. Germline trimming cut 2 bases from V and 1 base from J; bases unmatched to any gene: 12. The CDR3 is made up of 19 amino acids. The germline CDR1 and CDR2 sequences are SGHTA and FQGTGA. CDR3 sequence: CASSLWGSGRGGSYNEQFF. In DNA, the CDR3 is TGTGCCAGCAGCTTATGGGGTAGCGGGAGAGGAGGGTCCTACAATGAGCAGTTCTTC.

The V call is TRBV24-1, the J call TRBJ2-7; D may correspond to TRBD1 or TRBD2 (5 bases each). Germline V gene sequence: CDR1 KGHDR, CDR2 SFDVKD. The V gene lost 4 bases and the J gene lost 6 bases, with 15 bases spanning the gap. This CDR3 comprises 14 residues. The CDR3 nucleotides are TGTGCCACCAGTGAAGAGGGGCGATTTAGCGAGCAGTACTTC. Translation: CATSEEGRFSEQYF.

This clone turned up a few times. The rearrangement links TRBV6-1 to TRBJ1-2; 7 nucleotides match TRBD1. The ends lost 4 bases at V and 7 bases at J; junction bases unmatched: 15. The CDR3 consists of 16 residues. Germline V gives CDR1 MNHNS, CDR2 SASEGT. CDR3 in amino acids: CASSAKSGGVGGGYTF. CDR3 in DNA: TGTGCCAGCAGTGCAAAGTCAGGGGGAGTCGGGGGTGGCTACACCTTC.